The 21 T cell receptor beta chains listed next were all sequenced from one sample in a study of Graves' ophthalmopathy and Graves' hyperthyroidism. TCR beta CDR3 regions were amplified from RNA transcripts. The workflow started with a first-round RT-PCR run with HTBI primers and then moved on to a second-round multiplex PCR. TCRdb fed the multiplex PCR reads into MiXCR, producing one record per CDR3 protein. This sample has about 500,000 distinct CDR3 sequences, with about 35% found just once. The sequencing input was peripheral blood or thyroid tissue (not recorded which). Receptor source: an adult man with Graves' hyperthyroidism.

This chain connects TRBV15 to TRBJ1-6; TRBD1 matches 10 bases. The CDR3 runs to 16 residues. Per germline, CDR1 LNHNV and CDR2 YYDKDF (reference sequence). V shed 5 bases and J 7 bases; nucleotides not matched to a gene: 8. The CDR3 region has the DNA TGTGCCACCAGCCTTTTGCCGGGACAGGGGAATTCACCCCTCCACTTT. Encoded protein: CATSLLPGQGNSPLHF.

This clonotype was found many times. DNA for the CDR3: TGTGCCAGCAGTCCCCTCCACTTT. Amino acids: CASSPLHF. The chain uses TRBV6-5 and TRBJ1-6; no firm D call. The CDR3 loop spans 8 amino acids. The V end was cut by 5 bases, the J end by 13 bases, with 0 bases between. Germline-derived CDR1 and CDR2 are MNHEY and SVGAGI.

This clonotype was observed at least ten times. CDR3 in amino acids: CASSSGANQWETQYF. CDR3 nucleotide sequence: TGTGCCAGCAGTTCCGGGGCCAACCAGTGGGAGACCCAGTACTTC. The J gene is TRBJ2-5, the V gene TRBV2; D assignment may be TRBD1 or TRBD2 (5 bases each). Trimming cost V 5 bases and J 5 bases, with 18 bases left between them. This CDR3 spans 15 amino acids. In germline, CDR1 is SNHLY, CDR2 FYNNEI.

The V call is TRBV2, the J call TRBJ1-2; no reliable D call. CDR1 and CDR2 from the germline V gene are SNHLY and FYNNEI. This CDR3 has 14 amino acids. V was pared by 11 bases and J by 7 bases, with 23 bases between. The DNA for the CDR3 is TGTGCCTGGAGACGATTGTTTGACTCTAGTGGCTACACCTTC. Translated: CAWRRLFDSSGYTF.

The CDR3 DNA sequence: TGCAGTGTTACAGGGACAGGGGGAGAGGAAAAACTGTTTTTT. This sequence encodes CSVTGTGGEEKLFF. The rearrangement joins TRBV20-1 to TRBJ1-4, with 11 bases identical to TRBD1. Germline values: CDR1 DFQATT, CDR2 SNEGSKA (reference sequence). This CDR3 has 14 residues. Unmatched junction bases numbered 9, after V lost 7 bases and J lost 8 bases.

This chain uses TRBV7-8 with TRBJ2-7; D is perhaps TRBD2 (6 bases). The last part of the DNA fits TRBJ2-1 better; the J call may be wrong. The CDR3 has 14 residues. Germline assignment: CDR1 SGHVS and CDR2 FQNEAQ. The CDR3 here is CASSLSSAGNEQFF. The CDR3 nucleotides read TGTGCCAGCAGCTTAAGCTCTGCGGGAAATGAGCAGTTCTTC.

This clonotype has just a few counts. The genes are TRBV29-1 and TRBJ1-1; 8 bases map to TRBD1. V shed 6 bases, J shed 10 bases, and the junction held 7 bases outside the gene matches. The CDR3 runs to 11 residues. CDR1 is SQVTM and CDR2 is ANQGSEA in the germline V gene. CDR3 sequence: CSVVQGGRAFF. In nucleotides, the CDR3 is TGCAGCGTCGTACAGGGGGGCAGAGCTTTCTTT. The whole variable domain, remainder taken from reference TRBV29-1 and TRBJ1-1, is SAVISQKPSRDICQRGTSLTIQCQVDSQVTMMFWYRQQPGQSLTLIATANQGSEATYESGFVIDKFPISRPNLTFSTLTVSNMSPEDSSIYLCSVVQGGRAFFGQGTRLTVV.

This clonotype was seen repeatedly, ten times or more. The rearrangement uses TRBV7-9 and TRBJ1-2; 10 positions agree with TRBD1. This CDR3 has 14 amino acids. V was pared by 0 bases and J by 8 bases, with 3 bases of the junction left unmatched. CDR1 is SEHNR, CDR2 FQNEAQ, per germline (reference sequence). The CDR3 protein is CASSLAGQGYGYTF. The CDR3 nucleotides are TGTGCCAGCAGCTTAGCGGGACAGGGGTACGGCTACACCTTC.

This clonotype has only a few counts. The rearrangement joins TRBV6-1 to TRBJ2-7; 10 bases fit TRBD2. The CDR3 has 15 amino acids. J lost 0 bases, V lost 6 bases, and 5 bases had no gene match. The germline V gene has CDR1 MNHNS and CDR2 SASEGT. CDR3 amino acids: CASSHGLAVSYEQYF. As DNA, the CDR3 is TGTGCCAGCAGCCACGGACTAGCGGTCTCCTACGAGCAGTACTTC.

This chain links TRBV12-3 or TRBV12-4 with TRBJ2-3; either TRBD1 or TRBD2 may fit D (6 bases each). This CDR3 has 15 residues. Trimming pared 2 bases from V and 2 bases from J, leaving 11 bases between. The CDR3 reads CASSLMRDNTDTQYF. The CDR3 nucleotides are TGTGCCAGCAGTTTAATGCGGGACAACACAGATACGCAGTATTTT.

This clonotype was recorded many times. The chain couples TRBV10-1 to TRBJ2-7; TRBD1 might be the D (5 bases). The CDR3 loop spans 16 amino acids. CDR1 and CDR2 from the germline V gene are WNHNN and SYGVQD (reference sequence). The V and J ends lost 6 bases and 5 bases respectively, with 23 bases between them. DNA of the CDR3: TGCGCCAGCAGAGAAAAAGCCCCAGGGTCGTTGGACGAGCAGTACTTC. Translated, it gives CASREKAPGSLDEQYF.

This clonotype was observed at least ten times. The V call is TRBV7-2, the J call TRBJ2-5; 12 bases agree with TRBD1. Germline CDR1 is SGHTA and CDR2 is FQGNSA. V lost 8 bases to trimming and J lost 4 bases; unmatched junction nucleotides: 5. This CDR3 has 14 amino acids. CDR3 protein: CASVGTGGLETQYF. CDR3 DNA sequence: TGTGCCAGCGTGGGGACAGGGGGCTTAGAGACCCAGTACTTC.

This clonotype was found many times. The gene calls are TRBV19 and TRBJ1-6; the D is unclear. Germline V gives CDR1 LNHDA, CDR2 SQIVND (reference sequence). Trimming stripped 4 bases from V and 0 bases from J, with 7 bases between. This CDR3 has 15 residues. The CDR3 DNA sequence: TGTGCCAGTAGTACGGTCGTCTCCTATAATTCACCCCTCCACTTT. Translation gives CASSTVVSYNSPLHF.

This clonotype was seen ten or more times. CDR3 amino acids: CAISGGPNYGYTF. The DNA for the CDR3 is TGTGCCATCAGTGGGGGGCCTAACTATGGCTACACCTTC. The V gene is TRBV10-3, the J gene TRBJ1-2; a weak D match, TRBD1 (6 bases). Germline-derived CDR1 and CDR2 are ENHRY and SYGVKD. The CDR3 has 13 residues. The V end lost 4 bases, the J end lost 0 bases, and 6 bases lay between the germline ends.

As DNA, the CDR3 is TGCGCCAGCAGCTTGATGGCGAACACCGGGGAGCTGTTTTTT. This encodes CASSLMANTGELFF. The J gene is TRBJ2-2, the V gene TRBV5-1, with D unresolved. V was clipped by 1 base and J by 0 bases, with 4 bases between them. Germline loops: CDR1 SGHRS, CDR2 YFSETQ. The CDR3 is 14 residues long. Together with reference TRBV5-1 and TRBJ2-2, the CDR3 gives the full variable domain: KAGVTQTPRYLIKTRGQQVTLSCSPISGHRSVSWYQQTPGQGLQFLFEYFSETQRNKGNFPGRFSGRQFSNSRSEMNVSTLELGDSALYLCASSLMANTGELFFGEGSRLTVL.

This clonotype was recorded many times. This chain connects TRBV13 to TRBJ1-4; 7 nucleotides agree with TRBD1. The V gene end was trimmed by 6 bases and the J gene end by 0 bases; junction bases not matched to a gene: 7. The CDR3 loop spans 16 amino acids. The germline gives CDR1 PRHDT, CDR2 FYEKMQ (reference sequence). CDR3 nucleotide sequence: TGTGCCAGCAGAACATGGACAGGAGCAACTAATGAAAAACTGTTTTTT. This codes for CASRTWTGATNEKLFF.

Many counts were recorded for this clonotype. The chain carries TRBV2 and TRBJ2-7; D call uncertain. In germline, CDR1 is SNHLY, CDR2 FYNNEI. The CDR3 totals 13 residues. V lost 11 bases and J 2 bases, leaving 16 bases between the germline ends. The CDR3 spells CASLPDGTYEQYF. Here the CDR3 DNA reads TGTGCCTCTCTCCCGGACGGAACCTACGAGCAGTACTTC.

This clonotype was recorded at least ten times. The chain joins TRBV7-9 to TRBJ1-6; D is possibly TRBD1 (5 bases). V was trimmed by 5 bases and J by 9 bases, leaving 11 bases between them. The V gene's germline CDR1 is SEHNR and CDR2 FQNEAQ (reference sequence). The length of the CDR3 is 13 residues. The CDR3 sequence is CASSPPGSSPLHF. The CDR3 DNA follows: TGTGCCAGCAGCCCTCCAGGGAGTTCACCCCTCCACTTT.

This clonotype was detected ten times or more. The rearrangement uses TRBV20-1 and TRBJ1-3; 8 nucleotides line up with TRBD1. J was trimmed by 0 bases and V by 2 bases; bases with no gene match: 3. CDR3 size: 15 residues. In germline, CDR1 is DFQATT, CDR2 SNEGSKA (reference sequence). CDR3 protein: CSARPTGDSGNTIYF. In nucleotides, the CDR3 is TGCAGTGCTAGACCGACAGGGGACTCTGGAAACACCATATATTTT.

This clonotype was recorded once. This sequence joins TRBV19 and TRBJ1-5, with D unclear. CDR3 length: 16 residues. V lost 6 bases to trimming and J lost 0 bases, with 15 bases between them. In germline, CDR1 is LNHDA, CDR2 SQIVND (reference sequence). The CDR3 DNA is TGTGCCAGTAGAGGGCGGACCGGGGATAGCAATCAGCCCCAGCATTTT. It codes for CASRGRTGDSNQPQHF. Based on the CDR3 plus reference TRBV19 and TRBJ1-5, the full variable domain is DGGITQSPKYLFRKEGQNVTLSCEQNLNHDAMYWYRQDPGQGLRLIYYSQIVNDFQKGDIAEGYSVSREKKESFPLTVTSAQKNPTAFYLCASRGRTGDSNQPQHFGDGTRLSIL.

This clonotype was found many times. CDR3 region: CSVYADGTATYEQYF. CDR3 nucleotide sequence: TGCAGCGTTTACGCAGACGGGACAGCAACCTACGAGCAGTACTTC. This chain uses TRBV29-1 with TRBJ2-7; 7 positions agree with TRBD1. The J segment lost 2 bases and the V segment lost 5 bases, leaving 12 bases of the junction unmatched. The CDR3 consists of 15 residues. Germline values: CDR1 SQVTM, CDR2 ANQGSEA.